These T cell receptor beta chains were read from a single sample in a study of cytomegalovirus exposure and HLA in healthy donors. Method: immunoSEQ multiplex PCR; TCRdb's copy keeps in-frame clones and lacks some. The listing records 65,000 to 95,000 clones. The material sequenced was PBMCs. The receptors derive from a woman aged 60-70 years in good health and CMV-seronegative. The CDR3 runs from the conserved cysteine through the conserved F or W. Each record gives: V gene, D gene, J gene, CDR3 DNA, CDR3 protein. D genes are given only for firm matches.

TRBV18	TRBD1	TRBJ2-1	TGTGCCAGCTCACCAGGGGGACAGGTTAGAGATGAGCAGTTCTTC	CASSPGGQVRDEQFF
TRBV10-3	TRBD1	TRBJ1-2	TGTGCCATCAGTGGGGGACAGAGACTGCTTAACTATGGCTACACCTTC	CAISGGQRLLNYGYTF
TRBV5-4	TRBD1	TRBJ1-1	TGTGCCAGCAGCAGGACAGGGGCAAACACTGAAGCTTTCTTT	CASSRTGANTEAFF
TRBV18	TRBD1	TRBJ2-1	TGTGCCAGCTCACCACGGGACAGGGGTAGAGGGCAGGGATTTGATGAGCAGTTCTTC	CASSPRDRGRGQGFDEQFF
TRBV28	TRBD1	TRBJ2-3	TGTGCCAGCGGGCGAGGGGGCGGCATTGATACGCAGTATTTT	CASGRGGGIDTQYF
TRBV5-5	TRBD1	TRBJ2-5	TGTGCCAGCAGCACGGGACAGCTGTACCAAGAGACCCAGTACTTC	CASSTGQLYQETQYF
TRBV7-9	.	TRBJ2-1	TGTGCCAGCAGCTTAGGGGCGGGGGAGCAGTTCTTC	CASSLGAGEQFF
TRBV2	TRBD2	TRBJ2-5	TGTGCCAGCAGTCCGGGACTAACCTTCGGGGAGACCCAGTACTTC	CASSPGLTFGETQYF
TRBV25-1	.	TRBJ2-3	TGTGCCACTCGACAGGCTGGGGATACGCAGTATTTT	CATRQAGDTQYF
TRBV6-5	.	TRBJ1-2	TGTGCCAGCCAGCAGGGACAAAGGCCGTATGGCTACACCTTC	CASQQGQRPYGYTF
TRBV4-2	.	TRBJ2-4	TGTGCCAGCAGCCAAGATCCGTCGGAGGTTAGCAAAAACATTCAGTACTTC	CASSQDPSEVSKNIQYF
TRBV10-3	TRBD2	TRBJ2-7	TGTGCCATCCGCGGAACTAGCGGGGGGAGCTCCTACGAGCAGTACTTC	CAIRGTSGGSSYEQYF
TRBV4-3	.	TRBJ2-7	TGCGCCAGCAGCCAAGATACTCGTGGGCCACGGCAGTACTTC	CASSQDTRGPRQYF
TRBV2	TRBD1	TRBJ2-7	TGTGCCAGCATCCCGAACCCAGGGGGCTCCTACGAGCAGTACTTC	CASIPNPGGSYEQYF
TRBV6-5	TRBD1	TRBJ1-1	TGTGCCAGCAGTTACCCCGGGACAGGGCACACTGAAGCTTTCTTT	CASSYPGTGHTEAFF
TRBV28	.	TRBJ2-3	TGTGCCAGCAGTTCCGTGGGACACGCAGATACGCAGTATTTT	CASSSVGHADTQYF
TRBV10-3	.	TRBJ2-3	TGTGCCATCAGTGATACCACGAGTACGCAGTATTTT	CAISDTTSTQYF
TRBV5-1	.	TRBJ2-7	TGCGCCAGCACCCTGATGGACTTCGCCCGGGCCGAGCAGTACTTC	CASTLMDFARAEQYF
TRBV6-5	TRBD2	TRBJ2-7	TGTGCCAGCAGTTACTCTCGGACTAGCGGAGTCTACGAGCAGTACTTC	CASSYSRTSGVYEQYF